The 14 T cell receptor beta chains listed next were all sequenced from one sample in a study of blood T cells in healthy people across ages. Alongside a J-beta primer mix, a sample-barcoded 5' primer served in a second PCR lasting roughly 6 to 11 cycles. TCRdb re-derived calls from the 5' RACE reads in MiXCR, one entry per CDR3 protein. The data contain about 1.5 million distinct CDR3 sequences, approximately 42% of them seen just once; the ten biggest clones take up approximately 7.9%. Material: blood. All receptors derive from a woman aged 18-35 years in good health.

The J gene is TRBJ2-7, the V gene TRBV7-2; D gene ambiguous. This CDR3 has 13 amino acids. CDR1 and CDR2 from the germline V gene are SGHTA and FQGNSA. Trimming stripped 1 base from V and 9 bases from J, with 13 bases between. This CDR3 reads CASSLEGLYMQYF. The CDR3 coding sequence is TGTGCCAGCAGCTTAGAGGGCCTATATATGCAGTACTTC.

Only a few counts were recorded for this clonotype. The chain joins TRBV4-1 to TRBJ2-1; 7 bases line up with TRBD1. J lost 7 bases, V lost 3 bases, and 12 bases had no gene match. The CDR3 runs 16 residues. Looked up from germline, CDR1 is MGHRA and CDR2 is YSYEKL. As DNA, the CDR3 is TGCGCCAGCAGCCATTCACCCGGGACAGATTTTAATGAGCAGTTCTTC. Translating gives CASSHSPGTDFNEQFF.

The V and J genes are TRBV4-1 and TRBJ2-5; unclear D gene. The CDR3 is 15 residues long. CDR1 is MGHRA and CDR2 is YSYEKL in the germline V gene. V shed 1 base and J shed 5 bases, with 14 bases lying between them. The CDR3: CASSQGSTLGETQYF. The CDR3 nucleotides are TGCGCCAGCAGCCAAGGGTCCACCTTGGGGGAGACCCAGTACTTC.

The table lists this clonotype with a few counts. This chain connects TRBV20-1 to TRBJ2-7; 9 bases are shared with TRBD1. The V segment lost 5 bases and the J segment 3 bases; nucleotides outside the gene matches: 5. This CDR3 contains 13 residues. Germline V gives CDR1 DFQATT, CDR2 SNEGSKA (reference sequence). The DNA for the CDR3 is TGCAGTGCTTATGGGACAGGGAGCTACGAGCAGTACTTC. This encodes CSAYGTGSYEQYF.

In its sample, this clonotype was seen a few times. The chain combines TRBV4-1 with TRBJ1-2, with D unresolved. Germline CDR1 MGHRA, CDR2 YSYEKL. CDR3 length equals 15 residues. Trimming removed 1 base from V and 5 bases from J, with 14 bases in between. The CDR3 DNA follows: TGCGCCAGCAGCCAAGGTGCAACAGCCACGTATGGCTACACCTTC. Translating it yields CASSQGATATYGYTF.

CDR3 sequence: CSASRSSGSTDTQYF. The CDR3 nucleotides are TGCAGTGCTAGTAGGTCTAGCGGGAGCACAGATACGCAGTATTTT. V and J are TRBV20-1 and TRBJ2-3; the match to TRBD2 covers 8 bases. Looked up from germline, CDR1 is DFQATT and CDR2 is SNEGSKA (reference sequence). CDR3 length: 15 amino acids. After removal of 3 bases from V and 0 bases from J, the junction contained 5 bases not matched to a gene.

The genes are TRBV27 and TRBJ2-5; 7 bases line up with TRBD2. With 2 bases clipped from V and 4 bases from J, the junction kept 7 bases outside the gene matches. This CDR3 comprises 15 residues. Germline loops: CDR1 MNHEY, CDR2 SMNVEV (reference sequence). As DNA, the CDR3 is TGTGCCAGCAGTTTAGGGGCTAGCGGTTTAGAGACCCAGTACTTC. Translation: CASSLGASGLETQYF.

The CDR3 region is CASSDGTGFSGELFF. The DNA for the CDR3 is TGTGCCAGCAGTGATGGGACAGGGTTCTCCGGGGAGCTGTTTTTT. This chain joins TRBV25-1 and TRBJ2-2; 9 bases align to TRBD1. Trimming cost V 3 bases and J 6 bases; bases outside gene matches: 5. The CDR3 runs 15 residues. Looked up from germline, CDR1 is MGHDK and CDR2 is SYGVNS.

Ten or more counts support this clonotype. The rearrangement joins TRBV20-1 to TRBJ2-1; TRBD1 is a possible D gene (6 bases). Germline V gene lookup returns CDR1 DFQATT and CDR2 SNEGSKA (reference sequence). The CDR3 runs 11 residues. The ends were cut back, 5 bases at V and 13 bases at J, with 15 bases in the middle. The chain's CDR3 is CSASNLGAQFF. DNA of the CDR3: TGCAGTGCTTCAAATCTGGGGGCCCAGTTCTTC.

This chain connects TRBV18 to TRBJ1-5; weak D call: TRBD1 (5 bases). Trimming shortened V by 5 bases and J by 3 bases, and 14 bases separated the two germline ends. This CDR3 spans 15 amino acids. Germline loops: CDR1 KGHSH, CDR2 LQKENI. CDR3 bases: TGTGCCAGCTCAGCTGGGACCGCCTCCAATCAGCCCCAGCATTTT. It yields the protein CASSAGTASNQPQHF. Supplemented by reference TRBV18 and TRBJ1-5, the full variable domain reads NAGVMQNPRHLVRRRGQEARLRCSPMKGHSHVYWYRQLPEEGLKFMVYLQKENIIDESGMPKERFSAEFPKEGPSILRIQQVVRGDSAAYFCASSAGTASNQPQHFGDGTRLSIL.

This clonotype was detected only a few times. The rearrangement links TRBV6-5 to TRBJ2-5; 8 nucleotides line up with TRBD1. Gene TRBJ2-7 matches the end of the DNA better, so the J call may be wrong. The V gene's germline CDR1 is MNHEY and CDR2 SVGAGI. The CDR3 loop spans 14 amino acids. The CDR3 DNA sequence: TGTGCCAGCAGTGGACAGGGCGGACGCTACGAGCAGTACTTC. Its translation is CASSGQGGRYEQYF.

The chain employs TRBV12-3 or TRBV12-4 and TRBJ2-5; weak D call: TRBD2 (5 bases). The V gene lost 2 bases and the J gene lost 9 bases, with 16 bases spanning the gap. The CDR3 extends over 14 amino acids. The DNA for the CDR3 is TGTGCCAGCAGTTTATCTAGCAGAGTTGGGGCCCAGTACTTC. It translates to CASSLSSRVGAQYF.

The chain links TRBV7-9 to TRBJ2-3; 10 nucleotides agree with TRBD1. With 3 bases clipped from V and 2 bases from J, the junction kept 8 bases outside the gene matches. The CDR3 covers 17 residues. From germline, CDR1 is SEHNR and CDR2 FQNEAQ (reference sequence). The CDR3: CASSFWRGTGDTDTQYF. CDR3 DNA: TGTGCCAGCAGCTTTTGGAGGGGGACAGGGGACACAGATACGCAGTATTTT.

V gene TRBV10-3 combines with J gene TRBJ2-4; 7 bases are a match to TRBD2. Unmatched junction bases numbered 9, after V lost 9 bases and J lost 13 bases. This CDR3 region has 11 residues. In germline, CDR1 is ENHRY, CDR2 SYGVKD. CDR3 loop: CAISRGEEQYF. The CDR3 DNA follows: TGTGCCATTTCCCGGGGGGAGGAGCAGTACTTC.